One TCR beta chain is described in this entry. Its antigen is not known. The authors drew approximately 10 milliliters of peripheral blood from each donor. The data belong to a study of blood T cells in healthy people across ages. Germline V CDR1 and CDR2: MGHRA, YSYEKL. This CDR3 region has 13 residues. The V and J ends lost 2 bases and 5 bases respectively, with 8 bases between them. Findings of the study overall: Any conclusive comparison of naive versus antigen-experienced cells was prevented by using unsorted PBMCs. Researchers report that TCR beta diversity correlated strongly with naive T cell percentage.

With a J-beta primer mix and a sample-barcoded 5' primer, a second PCR ran roughly 7 to 11 cycles. Each cDNA molecule was tagged by a template-switch adaptor that had 12 random nucleotides. TCRdb re-called the 5' RACE reads through MiXCR, storing one row per CDR3 protein. This table holds roughly 720,000 distinct CDR3 sequences, around half found once. Sequenced material: blood. The chain uses TRBV4-1 and TRBJ2-3; D ambiguous. The clonotype comes from a man of 80 years or more in good health. The CDR3 nucleotides are TGCGCCAGCAGCCAATCCCTTATAGATACGCAGTATTTT. Protein product: CASSQSLIDTQYF.